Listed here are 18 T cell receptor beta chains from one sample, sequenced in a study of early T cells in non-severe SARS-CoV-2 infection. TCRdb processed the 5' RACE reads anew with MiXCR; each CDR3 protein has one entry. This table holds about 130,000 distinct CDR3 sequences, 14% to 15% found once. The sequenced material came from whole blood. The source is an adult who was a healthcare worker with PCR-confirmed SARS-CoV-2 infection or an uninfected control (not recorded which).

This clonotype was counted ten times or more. As DNA, the CDR3 is TGTGCCAGCAGCTTGTCGCATGTGGGCGAGCAGTACTTC. Amino acids: CASSLSHVGEQYF. The chain links TRBV5-8 to TRBJ2-7, with D uncertain. From germline, CDR1 is SGHTS and CDR2 YDEGEE. CDR3 length: 13 amino acids. V was trimmed by 1 base and J by 6 bases, leaving 11 bases between them.

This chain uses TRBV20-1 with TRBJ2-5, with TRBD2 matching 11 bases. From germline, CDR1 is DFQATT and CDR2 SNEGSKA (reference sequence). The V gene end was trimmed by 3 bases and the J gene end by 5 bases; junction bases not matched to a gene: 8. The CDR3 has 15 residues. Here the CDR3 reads CSASRVAGGLETQYF. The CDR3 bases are TGCAGTGCTAGTAGGGTAGCGGGGGGGTTGGAGACCCAGTACTTC.

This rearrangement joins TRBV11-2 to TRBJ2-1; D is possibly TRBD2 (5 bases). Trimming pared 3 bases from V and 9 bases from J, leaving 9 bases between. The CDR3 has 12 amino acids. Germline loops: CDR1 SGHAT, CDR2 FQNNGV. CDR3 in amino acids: CASSFQGSEQFF. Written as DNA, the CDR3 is TGTGCCAGCAGCTTCCAAGGGAGTGAGCAGTTCTTC.

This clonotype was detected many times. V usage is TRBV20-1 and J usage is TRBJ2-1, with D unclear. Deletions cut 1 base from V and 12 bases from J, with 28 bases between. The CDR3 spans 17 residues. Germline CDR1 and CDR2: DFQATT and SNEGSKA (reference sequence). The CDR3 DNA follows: TGCAGTGCTAGAGTTGGTACCGGGTCTCTGGGCTCCCACGGGCAGTTCTTC. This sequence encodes CSARVGTGSLGSHGQFF.

This CDR3 is CASSQADRFSSPLHF. The CDR3 coding sequence is TGCGCCAGCAGCCAGGCGGACAGGTTTAGTTCACCCCTCCACTTT. V and J are TRBV4-1 and TRBJ1-6; 7 nucleotides line up with TRBD1. The CDR3 spans 15 residues. Germline CDR1 MGHRA, CDR2 YSYEKL. The V segment lost 3 bases and the J segment 9 bases; nucleotides outside the gene matches: 8.

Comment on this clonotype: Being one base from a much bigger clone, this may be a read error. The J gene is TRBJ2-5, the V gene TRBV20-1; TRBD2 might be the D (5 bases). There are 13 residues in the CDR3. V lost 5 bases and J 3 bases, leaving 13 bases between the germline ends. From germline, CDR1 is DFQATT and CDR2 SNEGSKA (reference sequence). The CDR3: CSAAQHGKETQYF. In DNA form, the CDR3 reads TGCAGTGCTGCACAGCACGGGAAAGAGACCCAGTACTTC.

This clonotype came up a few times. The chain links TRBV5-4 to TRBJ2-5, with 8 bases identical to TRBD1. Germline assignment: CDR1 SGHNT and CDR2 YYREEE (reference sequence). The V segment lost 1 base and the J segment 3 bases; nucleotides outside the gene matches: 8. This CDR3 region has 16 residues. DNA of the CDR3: TGTGCCAGCAGCTTGTCCCCGGACAGGGTAAAAGAGACCCAGTACTTC. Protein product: CASSLSPDRVKETQYF.

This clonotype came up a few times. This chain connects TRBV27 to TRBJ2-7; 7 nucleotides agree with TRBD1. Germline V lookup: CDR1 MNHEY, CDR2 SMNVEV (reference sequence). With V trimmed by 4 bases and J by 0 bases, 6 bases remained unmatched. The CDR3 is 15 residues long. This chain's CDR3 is CASSSSTGSSYEQYF. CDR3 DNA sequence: TGTGCCAGCAGTTCATCGACAGGGAGCTCCTACGAGCAGTACTTC.

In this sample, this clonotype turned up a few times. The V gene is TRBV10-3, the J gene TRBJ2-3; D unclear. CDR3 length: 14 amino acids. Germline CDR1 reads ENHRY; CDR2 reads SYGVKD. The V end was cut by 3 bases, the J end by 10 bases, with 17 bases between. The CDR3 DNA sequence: TGTGCCATCAGTGAATCCAACCTCGAGCTGGCGCAGTATTTT. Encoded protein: CAISESNLELAQYF.

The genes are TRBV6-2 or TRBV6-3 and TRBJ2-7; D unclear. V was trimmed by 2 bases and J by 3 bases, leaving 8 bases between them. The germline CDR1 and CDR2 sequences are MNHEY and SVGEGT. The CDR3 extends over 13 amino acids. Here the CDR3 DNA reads TGTGCCAGCAGTTACAAGGTACTCTACGAGCAGTACTTC. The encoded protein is CASSYKVLYEQYF.

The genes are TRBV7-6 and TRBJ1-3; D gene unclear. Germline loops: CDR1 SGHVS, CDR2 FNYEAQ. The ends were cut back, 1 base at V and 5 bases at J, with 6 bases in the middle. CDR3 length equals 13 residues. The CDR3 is CASSLGDRNTIYF. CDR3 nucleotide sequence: TGTGCCAGCAGCTTAGGCGACAGAAACACCATATATTTT.

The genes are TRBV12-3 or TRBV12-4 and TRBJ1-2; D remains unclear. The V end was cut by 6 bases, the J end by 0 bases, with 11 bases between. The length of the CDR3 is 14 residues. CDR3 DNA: TGTGCCAGCAGGTTGTCGGCAGCTAACTATGGCTACACCTTC. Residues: CASRLSAANYGYTF.

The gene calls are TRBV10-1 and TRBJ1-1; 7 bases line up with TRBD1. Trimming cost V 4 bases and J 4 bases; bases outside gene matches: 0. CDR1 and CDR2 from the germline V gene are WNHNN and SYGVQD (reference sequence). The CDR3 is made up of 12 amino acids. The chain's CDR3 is CASSAGGTEAFF. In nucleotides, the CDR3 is TGCGCCAGCAGTGCAGGGGGCACTGAAGCTTTCTTT.

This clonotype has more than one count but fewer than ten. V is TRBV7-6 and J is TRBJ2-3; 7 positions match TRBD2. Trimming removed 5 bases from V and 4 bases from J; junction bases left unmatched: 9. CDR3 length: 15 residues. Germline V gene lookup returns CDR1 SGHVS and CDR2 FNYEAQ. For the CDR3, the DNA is TGTGCCAGCAGCCATGGGGCGGGAGTTTCAGATACGCAGTATTTT. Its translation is CASSHGAGVSDTQYF.

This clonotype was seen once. This chain's CDR3 is CAISEGAGGPDTQYF. The CDR3 DNA is TGTGCCATCAGTGAAGGAGCGGGGGGGCCAGATACGCAGTATTTT. J is TRBJ2-3 and V is TRBV10-3; 10 bases line up with TRBD2. Trimming at V came to 3 bases and at J to 4 bases, leaving 4 bases not matched to a gene. There are 15 residues in the CDR3. The germline V gene has CDR1 ENHRY and CDR2 SYGVKD.

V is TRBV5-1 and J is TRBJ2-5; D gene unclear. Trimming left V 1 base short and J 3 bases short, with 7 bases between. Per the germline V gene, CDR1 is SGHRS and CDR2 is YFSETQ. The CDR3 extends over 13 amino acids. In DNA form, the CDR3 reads TGCGCCAGCAGCTTGATGCCTAAAGAGACCCAGTACTTC. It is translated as CASSLMPKETQYF.

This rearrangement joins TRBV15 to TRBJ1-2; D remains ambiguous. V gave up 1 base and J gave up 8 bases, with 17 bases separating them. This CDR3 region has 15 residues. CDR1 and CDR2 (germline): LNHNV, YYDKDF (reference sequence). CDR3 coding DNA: TGTGCCACCAGCAGAGGGGTCAACTCGGGCCGCGGCTACACCTTC. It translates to CATSRGVNSGRGYTF.

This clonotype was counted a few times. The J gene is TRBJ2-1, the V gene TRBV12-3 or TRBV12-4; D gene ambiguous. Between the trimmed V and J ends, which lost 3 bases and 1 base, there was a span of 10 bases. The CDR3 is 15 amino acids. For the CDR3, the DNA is TGTGCCAGCAGTTTCGTCGCGGAGTCCTACAATGAGCAGTTCTTC. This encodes CASSFVAESYNEQFF.